This passage covers 11 T cell receptor beta chains from one sample sequenced in a study of neurological immune-mediated disorders (dated by TCRdb to between 2018 and 2021). Receptors were amplified or captured by 5' RACE. The listed sequencing device is Illumina HiSeq 2500. TCRdb applied fastp at Q25 and MiXCR to the public reads, then kept only in-frame beta chains. All rows with the same CDR3 protein become a single entry with the most common DNA and genes. For this sample the table gives 30,000 or so distinct CDR3 sequences, of which 15% were detected only once. Around a quarter of the sample is held by the ten biggest clonotypes. The sample comprised PBMCs. The receptors stem from a man in his 70s in good health.

The genes are TRBV5-1 and TRBJ2-5, with 7 positions matching TRBD1. Trimming took 2 bases from V and 1 from J; bases not matched to a gene: 2. This CDR3 contains 14 residues. The germline V gene has CDR1 SGHRS and CDR2 YFSETQ. In nucleotides, the CDR3 is TGCGCCAGCAGCTTCCGGGACAGCCAAGAGACCCAGTACTTC. Translation gives CASSFRDSQETQYF.

This clonotype occurred many times. The CDR3 reads CSARDFRDENTEAFF. CDR3 DNA: TGCAGTGCTAGAGATTTCAGGGATGAGAACACTGAAGCTTTCTTT. The J gene is TRBJ1-1, the V gene TRBV20-1; weak D call: TRBD1 (5 bases). Deletions cut 0 bases from V and 1 base from J, with 12 bases between. The germline CDR1 and CDR2 sequences are DFQATT and SNEGSKA (reference sequence). The CDR3 extends over 15 amino acids.

This clonotype was observed a handful of times. The rearrangement joins TRBV20-1 to TRBJ2-7; D unresolved. The CDR3 covers 14 residues. CDR1 is DFQATT, CDR2 SNEGSKA, per germline (reference sequence). The V gene lost 6 bases and the J gene lost 3 bases, with 18 bases spanning the gap. CDR3 region: CSAHDSSSLYEQYF. DNA for the CDR3: TGCAGTGCGCACGACTCTAGTTCCCTCTACGAGCAGTACTTC.

This clonotype was counted between two and nine times. The V gene is TRBV12-3 or TRBV12-4, the J gene TRBJ1-6; 9 bases are shared with TRBD1. The length of the CDR3 is 18 residues. Trimming removed 5 bases from V and 8 bases from J; junction bases left unmatched: 16. In DNA form, the CDR3 reads TGTGCCAGCAGTGCAGGACAGGGGACAGGAGGGCGAGATTCACCCCTCCACTTT. This sequence encodes CASSAGQGTGGRDSPLHF.

This clonotype was recorded at least ten times. The rearrangement links TRBV7-2 to TRBJ2-3, with no clear D. This CDR3 region has 15 residues. V was pared by 1 base and J by 2 bases, with 10 bases between. CDR1 SGHTA and CDR2 FQGNSA come from the germline V gene. The CDR3 is CASSLGLTLTDTQYF. DNA of the CDR3: TGTGCCAGCAGCTTAGGCCTCACCCTCACAGATACGCAGTATTTT.

The CDR3, as DNA: TGTGCCACCAGAGCAGCCACAGATACGCAGTATTTT. Translation gives CATRAATDTQYF. The chain couples TRBV24-1 to TRBJ2-3; no reliable D call. V gave up 7 bases and J gave up 2 bases, with 6 bases separating them. This CDR3 comprises 12 residues. Germline V gene sequence: CDR1 KGHDR, CDR2 SFDVKD.

Ten or more counts support this clonotype. This rearrangement joins TRBV7-2 to TRBJ1-2; 8 nucleotides line up with TRBD1. V was pared by 6 bases and J by 6 bases, with 6 bases of the junction left unmatched. The CDR3 has 13 residues. Germline V gene data show CDR1 as SGHTA and CDR2 as FQGNSA. This chain's CDR3 is CASSQPTGDGYTF. Here the CDR3 DNA reads TGTGCCAGCAGTCAACCGACAGGGGATGGCTACACCTTC. The full variable domain, completed using reference TRBV7-2 and TRBJ1-2, is GAGVSQSPSNKVTEKGKDVELRCDPISGHTALYWYRQSLGQGLEFLIYFQGNSAPDKSGLPSDRFSAERTGGSVSTLTIQRTQQEDSAVYLCASSQPTGDGYTFGSGTRLTVV.

This clonotype has ten or more counts. J is TRBJ1-5 and V is TRBV6-2 or TRBV6-3, with 10 bases lining up with TRBD1. Germline-derived CDR1 and CDR2 are MNHEY and SVGEGT. Trimming took 4 bases from V and 5 from J; bases not matched to a gene: 5. This CDR3 spans 15 amino acids. The DNA of the CDR3 is TGTGCCAGCAGTTTTGACAGGGGGCGCGATCAGCCCCAGCATTTT. It translates to CASSFDRGRDQPQHF.

This clonotype was seen repeatedly, ten times or more. The DNA for the CDR3 is TGTGCCAGCAGCCTCCCGGCGGGACACCTCACAGATACGCAGTATTTT. Translation gives CASSLPAGHLTDTQYF. The rearrangement uses TRBV7-8 and TRBJ2-3; D could derive from TRBD1 or TRBD2 (6 bases each). The V end was cut by 5 bases, the J end by 2 bases, with 17 bases between. This CDR3 contains 16 residues. Germline-derived CDR1 and CDR2 are SGHVS and FQNEAQ.

Points on this clonotype: With a much larger clone just one base away, this may be a read error. The chain carries TRBV5-1 and TRBJ2-3; TRBD2 aligns across 8 bases. V gave up 4 bases and J gave up 5 bases; unmatched junction bases: 6. From germline, CDR1 is SGHRS and CDR2 YFSETQ. CDR3 length equals 14 residues. The CDR3 spells CASSEGLVGDTQYF. The DNA of the CDR3 is TGCGCCAGCAGCGAGGGACTAGTGGGAGATACGCAGTATTTT.

Sample share makes this clonotype medium-sized (0.01 to 0.1%). V and J are TRBV5-1 and TRBJ2-7; 8 bases are shared with TRBD1. V trimming: 7 bases; J trimming: 5 bases; junction bases outside the gene matches: 8. CDR1 and CDR2 (germline): SGHRS, YFSETQ. This CDR3 has 13 residues. This chain's CDR3 is CASGPDRVHEQYF. The CDR3 DNA reads TGCGCCAGCGGCCCGGACAGGGTCCACGAGCAGTACTTC.